The 9 T cell receptor beta chains listed next were all sequenced from one sample in a study of shared clonotypes between healthy human individuals. Assay used: immunoSEQ multiplex PCR; TCRdb lists only in-frame clones, some missing. Of around 2.5 million clones detected, roughly 93% appear once; the ten largest clones hold roughly 0.39%. The specimen was naive CD4+ T cells from PBMCs. Subset given: CD45RA+ positively selected. The receptors derive from a man aged 18 to 29 in good health. Some clones in this sample may be carry-over from other donors' samples.

The chain joins TRBV6-1 to TRBJ1-2, with 8 nucleotides matching TRBD1. The germline V gene has CDR1 MNHNS and CDR2 SASEGT. The junction had 4 bases not matched to a gene; V was cut back by 2 bases and J by 2 bases. The CDR3 contains 15 residues. CDR3 bases: TGTGCCAGCAGTGAACCTAGGACAGGGAACTATGGCTACACCTTC. Translated, it gives CASSEPRTGNYGYTF.

The chain carries TRBV18 and TRBJ2-3; D remains unclear. V was pared by 4 bases and J by 1 base, with 9 bases between. Germline V gene data show CDR1 as KGHSH and CDR2 as LQKENI. The CDR3 totals 14 residues. The DNA of the CDR3 is TGTGCCAGCTCACTAGGACCCCGCACAGATACGCAGTATTTT. It yields the protein CASSLGPRTDTQYF.

The chain recombines TRBV28 with TRBJ2-7; D is perhaps TRBD1 (6 bases). CDR3 size: 14 residues. The germline CDR1 and CDR2 sequences are MDHEN and SYDVKM. V lost 5 bases and J lost 2, with 13 bases in between. Here the CDR3 DNA reads TGTGCCAGCAGTCCGGGACAAAACACCTACGAGCAGTACTTC. Translating gives CASSPGQNTYEQYF.

CDR3 coding DNA: TGTGCCAGCAGCTTGATAGGCGAGGGGTACAGGGGGCGGTACGAGCAGTACTTC. Translation: CASSLIGEGYRGRYEQYF. This chain links TRBV5-5 with TRBJ2-7; 9 bases are shared with TRBD1. Germline V gene sequence: CDR1 SGHKS, CDR2 YYEKEE (reference sequence). V lost 1 base to trimming and J lost 4 bases; unmatched junction nucleotides: 15. The CDR3 sequence is 18 residues long.

The genes are TRBV5-1 and TRBJ2-1; a weak D match, TRBD2 (5 bases). Trimming took off 6 bases at V and 3 bases at J, with 16 bases between the two ends. CDR3 length equals 15 residues. CDR1 is SGHRS, CDR2 YFSETQ, per germline. The DNA of the CDR3 is TGCGCCAGCACCAAAAGCGGTGGGTACTACAATGAGCAGTTCTTC. This encodes CASTKSGGYYNEQFF.

The table lists this clone with a count of one. The chain links TRBV5-4 to TRBJ2-2, with 9 bases identical to TRBD2. J lost 4 bases, V lost 3 bases, and 13 bases had no gene match. Germline V gene data show CDR1 as SGHNT and CDR2 as YYREEE (reference sequence). The length of the CDR3 is 18 residues. The CDR3 spells CASSSPQAGGLSTGELFF. The CDR3 nucleotides read TGTGCCAGCAGCTCCCCCCAAGCGGGAGGACTATCCACCGGGGAGCTGTTTTTT.

The gene calls are TRBV30 and TRBJ1-3, with TRBD1 matching 11 bases. With 5 bases clipped from V and 2 bases from J, the junction kept 2 bases outside the gene matches. Germline-derived CDR1 and CDR2 are GTSNPN and SVGIG (reference sequence). This CDR3 comprises 14 residues. The CDR3 DNA reads TGTGCCTGGGGACAGGGGGCGGCTGGAAACACCATATATTTT. It yields the protein CAWGQGAAGNTIYF.

This chain uses TRBV19 with TRBJ2-1, with TRBD2 matching 14 bases. The CDR3 runs to 16 residues. Germline loops: CDR1 LNHDA, CDR2 SQIVND (reference sequence). Trimming cost V 6 bases and J 5 bases; bases outside gene matches: 6. The CDR3 spells CASSQGTSGSDNEQFF. CDR3 DNA: TGTGCCAGTAGCCAAGGGACTAGCGGGAGTGACAATGAGCAGTTCTTC.

The chain has TRBV5-1 and TRBJ2-2; tentatively, D is TRBD1 or TRBD2 (5 bases each). Trimming cost V 2 bases and J 5 bases, with 19 bases left between them. The CDR3 covers 17 residues. Germline CDR1 and CDR2: SGHRS and YFSETQ. The CDR3: CASSFPRDASGTGELFF. CDR3 DNA: TGCGCCAGCAGCTTTCCCCGGGACGCCTCTGGAACCGGGGAGCTGTTTTTT.